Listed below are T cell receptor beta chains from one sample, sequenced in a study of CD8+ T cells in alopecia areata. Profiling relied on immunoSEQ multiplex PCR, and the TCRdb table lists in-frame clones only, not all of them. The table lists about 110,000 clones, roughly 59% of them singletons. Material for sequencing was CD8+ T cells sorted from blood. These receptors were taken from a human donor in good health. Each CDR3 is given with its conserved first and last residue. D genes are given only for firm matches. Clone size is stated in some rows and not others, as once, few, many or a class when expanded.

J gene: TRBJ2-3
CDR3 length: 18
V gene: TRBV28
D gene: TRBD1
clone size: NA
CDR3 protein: CASSLCGYTGVRTDTQYF
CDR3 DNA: TGTGCCAGCAGTTTATGCGGATATACAGGGGTCCGCACAGATACGCAGTATTTT

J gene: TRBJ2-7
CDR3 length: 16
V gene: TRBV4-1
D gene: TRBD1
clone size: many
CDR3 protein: CASSQGGGQESYEQYF
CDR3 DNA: TGCGCCAGCAGCCAAGGTGGGGGACAGGAGTCCTACGAGCAGTACTTC

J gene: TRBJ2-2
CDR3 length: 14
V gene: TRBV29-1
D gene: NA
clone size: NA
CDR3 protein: CSVRDDEGTGELFF
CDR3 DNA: TGCAGCGTTCGGGACGACGAGGGTACCGGGGAGCTGTTTTTT

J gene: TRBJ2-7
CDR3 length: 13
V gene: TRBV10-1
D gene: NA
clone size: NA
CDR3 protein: CASSESNSYEQYF
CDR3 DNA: TGCGCCAGCAGTGAGTCGAATTCCTACGAGCAGTACTTC

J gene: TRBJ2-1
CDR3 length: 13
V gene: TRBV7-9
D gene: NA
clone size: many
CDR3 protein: CASTQELQDEQFF
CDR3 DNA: TGTGCCAGCACACAGGAATTGCAGGATGAGCAGTTCTTC

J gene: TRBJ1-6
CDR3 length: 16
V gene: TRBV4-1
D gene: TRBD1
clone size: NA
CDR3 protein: CASSQEGTGIGTPLHF
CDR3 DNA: TGCGCCAGCAGCCAAGAGGGGACAGGGATTGGAACACCCCTCCACTTT

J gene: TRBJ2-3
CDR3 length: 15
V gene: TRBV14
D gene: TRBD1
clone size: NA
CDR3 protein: CASSQDQGAPDTQYF
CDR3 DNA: TGTGCCAGCAGCCAAGATCAGGGGGCGCCAGATACGCAGTATTTT

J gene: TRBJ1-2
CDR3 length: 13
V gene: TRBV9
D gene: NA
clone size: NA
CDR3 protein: CASSVGANYGYTF
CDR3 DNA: TGTGCCAGCAGCGTAGGGGCTAACTATGGCTACACCTTC

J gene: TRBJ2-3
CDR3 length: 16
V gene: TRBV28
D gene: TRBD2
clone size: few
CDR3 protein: CASSLLVAGGLDTQYF
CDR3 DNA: TGTGCCAGCAGTTTGCTGGTAGCGGGGGGTCTAGATACGCAGTATTTT

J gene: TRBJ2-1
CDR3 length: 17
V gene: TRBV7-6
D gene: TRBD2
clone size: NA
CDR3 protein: CASSLAGLAGIYNEQFF
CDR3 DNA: TGTGCCAGCAGCTTAGCCGGTCTAGCGGGGATCTACAATGAGCAGTTCTTC

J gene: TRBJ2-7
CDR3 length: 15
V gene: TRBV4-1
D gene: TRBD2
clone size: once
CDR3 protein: CASSQEVGGNYEQYF
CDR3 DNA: TGCGCCAGCAGCCAAGAAGTCGGGGGGAACTACGAGCAGTACTTC

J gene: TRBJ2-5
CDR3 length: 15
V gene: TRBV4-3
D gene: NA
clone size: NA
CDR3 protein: CASSQEIASHETQYF
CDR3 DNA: TGCGCCAGCAGCCAAGAGATTGCTAGCCATGAGACCCAGTACTTC

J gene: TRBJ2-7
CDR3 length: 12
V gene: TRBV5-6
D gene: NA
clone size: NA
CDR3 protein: CASSLQPYEQYF
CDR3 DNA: TGTGCCAGCAGCCTCCAACCCTACGAGCAGTACTTC

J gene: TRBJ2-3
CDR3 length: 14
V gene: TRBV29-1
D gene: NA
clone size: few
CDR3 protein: CSVSRGGDFDTQYF
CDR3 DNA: TGCAGCGTTTCCCGAGGGGGTGATTTCGATACGCAGTATTTT

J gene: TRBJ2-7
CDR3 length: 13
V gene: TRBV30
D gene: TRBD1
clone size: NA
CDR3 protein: CAWSVTGVHEQYF
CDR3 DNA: TGTGCCTGGAGTGTAACAGGGGTCCACGAGCAGTACTTC

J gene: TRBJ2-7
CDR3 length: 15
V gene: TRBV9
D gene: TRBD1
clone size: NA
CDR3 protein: CASSASTGYSYEQYF
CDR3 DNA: TGTGCCAGCAGCGCTTCGACAGGGTACTCCTACGAGCAGTACTTC

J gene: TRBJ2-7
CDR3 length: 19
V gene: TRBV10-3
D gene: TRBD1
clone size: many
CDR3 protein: CAISEFPRTGRIWSYEQYF
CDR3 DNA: TGTGCCATCAGTGAGTTTCCCCGGACAGGTAGGATATGGTCCTACGAGCAGTACTTC

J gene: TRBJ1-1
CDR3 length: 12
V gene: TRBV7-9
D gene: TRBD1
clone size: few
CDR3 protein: CASSPGQEEAFF
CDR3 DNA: TGTGCCAGCAGCCCAGGACAGGAAGAAGCTTTCTTT

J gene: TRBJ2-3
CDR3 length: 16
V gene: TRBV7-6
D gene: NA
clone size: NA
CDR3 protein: CASSLGSGHSTDTQYF
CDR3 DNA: TGTGCCAGCAGCTTAGGGTCGGGGCATAGCACAGATACGCAGTATTTT

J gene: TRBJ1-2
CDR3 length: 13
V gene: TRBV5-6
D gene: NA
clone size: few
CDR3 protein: CASRVGGQVLDTF
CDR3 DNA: TGTGCCAGCAGAGTTGGGGGTCAGGTGCTAGACACCTTC

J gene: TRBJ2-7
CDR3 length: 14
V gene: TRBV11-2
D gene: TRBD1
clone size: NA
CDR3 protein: CASSLRDRSYEQYF
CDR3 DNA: TGTGCCAGCAGCCTCCGGGACAGGTCCTACGAGCAGTACTTC

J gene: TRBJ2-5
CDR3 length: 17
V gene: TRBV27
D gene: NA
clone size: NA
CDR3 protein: CASSLYAGGGLTETQYF
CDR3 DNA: TGTGCCAGCAGTTTATACGCAGGAGGGGGGCTCACGGAGACCCAGTACTTC

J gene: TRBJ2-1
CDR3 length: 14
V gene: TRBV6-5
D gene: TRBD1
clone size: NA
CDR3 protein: CASSATGAHNEQFF
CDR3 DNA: TGTGCCAGCAGTGCCACAGGGGCCCACAATGAGCAGTTCTTC

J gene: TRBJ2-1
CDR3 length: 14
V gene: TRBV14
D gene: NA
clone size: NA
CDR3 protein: CASSGAGSYNEQFF
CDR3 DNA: TGTGCCAGCAGCGGGGCAGGCTCCTACAATGAGCAGTTCTTC

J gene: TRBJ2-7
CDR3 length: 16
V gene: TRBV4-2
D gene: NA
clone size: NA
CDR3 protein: CASSQDTLPRSYEQYF
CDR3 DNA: TGTGCCAGCAGCCAAGACACTTTGCCACGCTCCTACGAGCAGTACTTC

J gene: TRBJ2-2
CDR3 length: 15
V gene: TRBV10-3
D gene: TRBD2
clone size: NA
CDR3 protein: CAIKTSGGDSGELFF
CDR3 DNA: TGTGCCATCAAGACTAGCGGGGGGGATTCCGGGGAGCTGTTTTTT

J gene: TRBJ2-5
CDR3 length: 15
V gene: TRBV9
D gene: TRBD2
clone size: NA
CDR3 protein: CASSGSGTSLETQYF
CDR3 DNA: TGTGCCAGCAGCGGATCCGGGACTAGTTTGGAGACCCAGTACTTC

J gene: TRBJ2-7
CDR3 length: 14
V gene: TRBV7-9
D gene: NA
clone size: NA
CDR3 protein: CASSLDGGYYEQYF
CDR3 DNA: TGTGCCAGCAGCTTAGACGGCGGTTACTACGAGCAGTACTTC

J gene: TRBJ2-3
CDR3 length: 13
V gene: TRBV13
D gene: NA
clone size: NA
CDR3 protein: CASSLTAGDTQYF
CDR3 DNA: TGTGCCAGCAGCTTAACGGCCGGAGATACGCAGTATTTT

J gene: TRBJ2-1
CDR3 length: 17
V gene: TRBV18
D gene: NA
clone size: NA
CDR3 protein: CASSPGAGLAVYNEQFF
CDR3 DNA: TGTGCCAGCTCACCGGGGGCCGGGCTAGCGGTTTACAATGAGCAGTTCTTC

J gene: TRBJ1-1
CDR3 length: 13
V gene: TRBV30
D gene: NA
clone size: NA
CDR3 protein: CAWSVVGGTEAFF
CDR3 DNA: TGTGCCTGGAGTGTAGTGGGAGGCACTGAAGCTTTCTTT

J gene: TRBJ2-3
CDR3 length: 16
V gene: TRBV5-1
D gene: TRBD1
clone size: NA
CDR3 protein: CASSPHTGGLTDTQYF
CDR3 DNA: TGCGCCAGCAGCCCGCACACAGGGGGCCTCACAGATACGCAGTATTTT

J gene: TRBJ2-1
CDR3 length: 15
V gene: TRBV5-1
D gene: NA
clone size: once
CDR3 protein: CASSGGLLGLDEQFF
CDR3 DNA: TGCGCCAGCAGCGGGGGACTCCTGGGCCTGGATGAGCAGTTCTTC

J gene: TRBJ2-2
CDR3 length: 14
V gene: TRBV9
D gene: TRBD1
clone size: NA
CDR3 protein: CASSGRQGVGELFF
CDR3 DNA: TGTGCCAGCAGCGGACGACAGGGGGTCGGGGAGCTGTTTTTT

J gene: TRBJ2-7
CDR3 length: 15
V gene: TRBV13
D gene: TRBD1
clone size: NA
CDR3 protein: CASSHGQDASYEQYF
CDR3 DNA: TGTGCCAGCAGCCACGGACAGGATGCATCCTACGAGCAGTACTTC

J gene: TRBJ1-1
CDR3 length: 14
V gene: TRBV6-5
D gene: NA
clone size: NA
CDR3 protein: CASSYSYGNTEAFF
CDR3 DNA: TGTGCCAGCAGTTACTCGTACGGGAACACTGAAGCTTTCTTT

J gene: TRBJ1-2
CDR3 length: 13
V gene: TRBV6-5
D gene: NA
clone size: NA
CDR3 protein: CASSLGGYYGYTF
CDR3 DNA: TGTGCCAGCAGTTTGGGGGGATACTATGGCTACACCTTC

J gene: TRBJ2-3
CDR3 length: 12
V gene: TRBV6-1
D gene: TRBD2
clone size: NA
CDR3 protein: CASLGLEGPQYF
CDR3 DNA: TGTGCCAGCCTGGGACTAGAAGGGCCGCAGTATTTT

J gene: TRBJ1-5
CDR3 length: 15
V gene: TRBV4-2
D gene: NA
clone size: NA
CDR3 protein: CASSPRYRINQPQHF
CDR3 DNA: TGTGCCAGCAGCCCCAGGTACCGAATCAATCAGCCCCAGCATTTT

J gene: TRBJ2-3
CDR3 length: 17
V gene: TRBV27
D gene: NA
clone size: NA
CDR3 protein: CASSLLLPGGPPDTQYF
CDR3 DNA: TGTGCCAGCAGTTTACTTCTTCCGGGGGGCCCCCCAGATACGCAGTATTTT

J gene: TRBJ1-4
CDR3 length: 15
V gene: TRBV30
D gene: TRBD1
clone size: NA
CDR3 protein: CACATRDRGREKLFF
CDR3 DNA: TGTGCCTGTGCTACCCGGGACAGGGGGCGAGAAAAACTGTTTTTT

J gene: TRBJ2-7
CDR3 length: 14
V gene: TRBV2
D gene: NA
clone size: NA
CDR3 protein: CASSEIGGPYEQYF
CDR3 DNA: TGTGCCAGCAGTGAAATCGGGGGACCCTACGAGCAGTACTTC